The clone carrying this T cell receptor (beta chain) was picked up a small number of times. Autoimmune disease history or systemic immunosuppression excluded patients. This entry comes from a study of OX40 agonist ivuxolimab in advanced cancers. Overall study: The drug used for patients, ivuxolimab, was an agonistic anti-OX40 (CD134) antibody. Participants averaged roughly 57 years of age (range about 23 to 90) and were over 75% male. Dose-escalation patients were diagnosed with hepatocellular carcinoma, melanoma, renal cell cancer or head and neck cancer.

Assay: immunoSEQ multiplex PCR; the TCRdb copy retains only in-frame clones and omits some. The table lists 75,000 to 95,000 clones, approximately 80% of them singletons, with around 0.51% in the top ten. Germline V gene data show CDR1 as SGHNT and CDR2 as YYREEE (reference sequence). This CDR3 region has 14 residues. The V end lost 3 bases, the J end lost 4 bases, and 13 bases lay between the germline ends. This chain connects TRBV5-4 to TRBJ1-2, with D maybe TRBD1 (6 bases). The sequence was obtained from an adult with an advanced solid tumor such as melanoma, head and neck, liver or kidney cancer. The sample here was CD4+ or CD8+ T cells sorted from blood, taken in a trial of the OX40 agonist ivuxolimab. The CDR3, as DNA: TGTGCCAGCAGCTCAGGACAGCAACTCTATGGCTACACCTTC. Its translation is CASSSGQQLYGYTF.